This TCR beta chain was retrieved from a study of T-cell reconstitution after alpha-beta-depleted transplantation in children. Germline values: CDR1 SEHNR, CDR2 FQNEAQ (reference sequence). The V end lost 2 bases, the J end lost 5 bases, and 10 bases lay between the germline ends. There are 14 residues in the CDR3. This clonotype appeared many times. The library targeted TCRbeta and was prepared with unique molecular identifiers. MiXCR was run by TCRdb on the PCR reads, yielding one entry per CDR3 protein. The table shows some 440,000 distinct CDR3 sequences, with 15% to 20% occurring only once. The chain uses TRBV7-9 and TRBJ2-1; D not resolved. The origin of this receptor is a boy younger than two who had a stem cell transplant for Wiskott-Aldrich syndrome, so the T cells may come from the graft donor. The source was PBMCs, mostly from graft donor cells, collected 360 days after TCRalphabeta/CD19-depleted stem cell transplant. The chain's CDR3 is CASSLSGINNEQFF. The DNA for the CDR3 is TGTGCCAGCAGCTTATCGGGTATTAACAATGAGCAGTTCTTC. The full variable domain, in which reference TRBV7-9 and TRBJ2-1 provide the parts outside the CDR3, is DTGVSQNPRHKITKRGQNVTFRCDPISEHNRLYWYRQTLGQGPEFLTYFQNEAQLEKSRLLSDRFSAERPKGSFSTLEIQRTEQGDSAMYLCASSLSGINNEQFFGPGTRLTVL.